The 11 T cell receptor beta chains in this list originate from one sample, sequenced in a study of PD-1 blockade in classical Hodgkin lymphoma. Repertoires were generated with immunoSEQ multiplex PCR, while TCRdb's copy carries only in-frame clones and drops some. Of 4,500 to 5,500 clones detected, over 65% appear once; the ten largest clones hold 20% to 30%. Patients all relapsed after autologous stem cell transplantation, and there was variation in brentuximab vedotin exposure. After thawing, PBMCs were subjected to magnetic negative selection to isolate CD8+ T cells. The starting material was CD8+ T cells from blood, obtained at baseline. These receptors came from a human donor with classical Hodgkin lymphoma.

The CDR3 sequence: CASSQGTSGDTGELFF. In nucleotides, the CDR3 is TGTGCCAGCAGCCAAGGGACTAGCGGAGACACCGGGGAGCTGTTTTTT. The J gene is TRBJ2-2, the V gene TRBV4-2; 10 nucleotides match TRBD2. The ends lost 1 base at V and 3 bases at J; junction bases unmatched: 2. The germline V gene encodes CDR1 LGHNA and CDR2 YNFKEQ. This CDR3 is 16 amino acids long.

V gene TRBV6-1 combines with J gene TRBJ2-2; TRBD2 is a possible D gene (6 bases). Trimming removed 5 bases from V and 3 bases from J, with 10 bases in between. CDR3 size: 14 residues. CDR1 is MNHNS, CDR2 SASEGT, per germline. The CDR3 DNA is TGTGCCAGCAGTTTCCTAGCGCACACCGGGGAGCTGTTTTTT. It codes for CASSFLAHTGELFF.

A remark on this clone: One end of the junction does not line up with germline, which may come from a read error. The chain recombines TRBV27 with TRBJ1-5; D remains unclear. The CDR3 length is 13 residues. Germline V CDR1 and CDR2: MNHEY, SMNVEV (reference sequence). The CDR3 is CASSSYSNQPQHF. The CDR3 DNA is TGTGCAAGCAGCAGCTATAGCAATCAGCCCCAGCATTTT.

This clone qualifies as medium-sized. This rearrangement joins TRBV9 to TRBJ2-3; tentatively, D is TRBD1 (5 bases). CDR1 and CDR2 (germline): SGDLS, YYNGEE. V lost 4 bases to trimming and J lost 5 bases, with 5 bases between them. This CDR3 contains 11 residues. CDR3 region: CASSRGDTQYF. The CDR3 DNA reads TGTGCCAGCAGCAGGGGAGATACGCAGTATTTT.

The chain employs TRBV19 and TRBJ2-7; maybe TRBD2 (6 bases). Germline CDR1 and CDR2: LNHDA and SQIVND (reference sequence). V lost 2 bases, J lost 7 bases, and 27 bases lay in between. The CDR3 runs to 18 residues. The CDR3 sequence is CASSIFGVGAAGMGEQYF. CDR3 bases: TGTGCCAGTAGTATATTCGGAGTCGGAGCGGCGGGAATGGGTGAGCAGTACTTC.

This clone showed up just a few times. The CDR3 DNA follows: TGTGCCAGCAGCTGGTTCGGGCTAGCGGGAGTTGAGCAGTTCTTC. Its protein product is CASSWFGLAGVEQFF. The V call is TRBV4-2, the J call TRBJ2-1, with 10 bases matching TRBD2. CDR3 length equals 15 residues. Germline assignment: CDR1 LGHNA and CDR2 YNFKEQ. V was clipped by 5 bases and J by 9 bases; unmatched bases: 10.

This chain uses TRBV6-5 with TRBJ1-5; D is undetermined. This CDR3 comprises 13 residues. Germline V lookup: CDR1 MNHEY, CDR2 SVGAGI. Trimming took 2 bases from V and 4 from J, leaving 6 bases between them. In nucleotides, the CDR3 is TGTGCCAGCAGTTACGAGCCTAATCAGCCCCAGCATTTT. Encoded protein: CASSYEPNQPQHF.

As regards this clone: At one end, the junction sequence differs from germline, possibly due to a read error. The V and J genes are TRBV2 and TRBJ1-1; D is unclear. CDR3 length equals 12 residues. Germline CDR1 reads SNHLY; CDR2 reads FYNNEI. CDR3 amino acids: CASGQARSDRSF. CDR3 DNA sequence: TGTGCCAGCGGGCAGGCCCGGTCAGATCGGTCCTTT.

The chain employs TRBV10-1 and TRBJ2-7; D is possibly TRBD1 (5 bases). The V end was cut by 4 bases, the J end by 7 bases, with 11 bases between. Germline V gene sequence: CDR1 WNHNN, CDR2 SYGVQD (reference sequence). The CDR3 extends over 12 amino acids. The CDR3 is CASSGPYREQYF. The CDR3, as DNA: TGCGCCAGCAGTGGCCCTTACAGGGAGCAGTACTTC.

The chain carries TRBV7-3 and TRBJ2-7; unclear D gene. The CDR3 is made up of 16 amino acids. V dropped 1 base and J dropped 3 bases, with 16 bases sitting between them. Per the germline V gene, CDR1 is SGHTA and CDR2 is FQGTGA. The CDR3 region is CASSLSPHPIGYEQYF. The DNA of the CDR3 is TGTGCCAGCAGCTTAAGCCCCCACCCCATCGGCTACGAGCAGTACTTC.

V is TRBV7-6 and J is TRBJ1-6; D is possibly TRBD1 (6 bases). Germline-derived CDR1 and CDR2 are SGHVS and FNYEAQ. V lost 8 bases and J lost 10, with 15 bases in between. The CDR3 extends over 13 amino acids. CDR3 in DNA: TGTGCCAGCTCGACAGGTCCGGGATCACCCCTCCACTTT. Translating it yields CASSTGPGSPLHF.